Described below is a single T cell receptor beta chain sequence and its context. The target of this receptor is not known. Base qualities are missing; no much larger clone stands one base away. Other DNA variants within this sample encode the same CDR3. The entry originates in a study of T cell responses to AZD1222 COVID-19 vaccine (dated by TCRdb to 2020 to 2023). Study-level background: AZD1222 recipients with second doses at about 4 weeks or about 12 weeks were pooled, because spike-specific TCR depth and breadth did not differ between schedules. TCR sequencing was performed for about 240 trial participants, of whom around 200 were given two doses of AZD1222 and some 25 were given two doses of MenACWY control vaccine. Trial participants were enrolled into age subgroups of 18-55, 56-69 and 70-plus years, which contained around 150, 28 and 57 TCR-sequenced participants, respectively. Overall results and qualifications from the work: Spike-specific TCR breadth and depth rose significantly after two AZD1222 doses compared with day 0 and with MenACWY recipients. CD4 TCRs associated with the vaccine covered the entire spike protein, and the dominant responses were in regions 160-218 and 743-854. Participants were mostly white British, with more females than males. The authors suggested clonal diversity may have been underestimated. In the small 56-69-year group, the increase in depth fell short of significance, most likely because of low power. Conclusions about previously exposed vaccinees were limited because only six AZD1222 recipients were SARS-CoV-2 seropositive at baseline. Because no samples from the day 14 peak response were available, repertoires could be characterized only after the peak T cell response. Reportedly, close to half of the unique spike-specific TCRs recognized epitopes lying outside the regions that are mutated in the B.1.351 and B.1.1.7 variants.

The CDR3 regions of human TCRbeta chains were subjected to immunosequencing. The study's processing was this. Repertoire TCRs were matched against a reference library of SARS-CoV-2-specific TCRs generated with the MIRA antigen-specificity platform. Breadth was defined as the fraction of unique TCRs that were SARS-CoV-2-associated. Depth was defined as the fraction of total T cells that were SARS-CoV-2-associated. Using the MIRA data, every spike-specific TCR was mapped to the spike region that the TCR reacted to and assigned to either a CD4 or a CD8 class. Log10-transformed breadth and depth values were compared by one-way ANOVA with Sidak's multiple comparisons tests. The table comes from immuneACCESS by way of TCRdb, which keeps in-frame sequences with V and J called. Part of the clones is missing from these tables; in studies checked, under half for an unresolved V gene and the rest for unknown reasons. V and J calls plus clone size are reproduced from that table; the DNA served to infer D and trimming. Across this sample there are around 150,000 clones, with around nine tenths seen only once. The ten largest clonotypes hold more than 5.5% of the sample.

Sample time point, as interpreted from the label and publication: baseline before first vaccination. Samples from vaccinated people were obtained from the UK trials COV001 and COV002, which included a single-blind randomized controlled phase 2/3 trial of AZD1222 (ChAdOx1 nCoV-19) in healthy adults. For TCRbeta chain sequencing, PBMC samples from trial participants were taken at day 0 and at day 28 after the second dose. This sequence was found in an adult in good health. The source material was peripheral blood, sampled on day 0 of AZD1222 vaccination.

Read as DNA, the sequence is TGTGCCAGCAGTTTATCCGGACAGGGTGTTAATGAGCAGTTCTTC. Its protein is CASSLSGQGVNEQFF. In this chain, TRBV28 is recombined with TRBJ2-1, with 8 bases aligning to TRBD1. Including the terminal cysteine and phenylalanine, the CDR3 comprises 15 residues. Here the CDR3 DNA is all that survives: 45 bases in frame from base 1. CDR1 and CDR2 are read off the germline V gene as MDHEN and SYDVKM. Trimming accounts for 1 base at V and 7 bases at J, while the number of junction bases matched to no gene is 6.